This TCR beta chain was obtained from a study of CD8+ T cells in alopecia areata. Documented treatment: oral pan-JAK inhibitor, 5-10 mg twice daily. Extracted RNA was reverse transcribed, and the resulting cDNA served as sequencing template. Generated by immunoSEQ multiplex PCR, the TCRdb table keeps only in-frame clones and is missing some. This repertoire shows roughly 210,000 clones, 40% to 45% found once; its top ten account for about 2.6%. General study findings and limits: Because one nonresponder was included, the link of baseline CD8+ expansion to response is considered uncertain. Normal skin's resident alphabeta T cells are also sequenced in scalp samples. Across lesional scalp, and particularly alopecia totalis/universalis, clonality surpassed that of normal scalp. Among the top 100, expanded CD8+ clones were significantly decreased by tofacitinib, as was scalp clonality.

Trimming removed 3 bases from V and 1 base from J, with 3 bases in between. The CDR3 length is 11 residues. CDR1 is DFQATT and CDR2 is SNEGSKA in the germline V gene (reference sequence). On this clone itself: What it binds is unknown.

The sequenced sample was CD4+ T cells sorted from blood, obtained at approximately week 36, from a patient treated with tofacitinib. The J gene is TRBJ1-2, the V gene TRBV20-1; D remains unclear. This clonotype was sampled from a human donor with alopecia areata. This CDR3 reads CSARINYGYTF. The DNA of the CDR3 is TGCAGTGCTAGGATTAACTATGGCTACACCTTC.